The rows below give T cell receptor beta chains drawn from one sample of a study of PD-1 blockade in classical Hodgkin lymphoma. This table comes from immunoSEQ multiplex PCR, and its TCRdb copy is limited to in-frame clones, with some not included. The sample shows 40,000 to 45,000 clones, around three quarters of them seen only once. The sample consisted of peripheral blood mononuclear cells (PBMCs), taken before the second cycle of nivolumab. These receptor sequences come from a human donor with classical Hodgkin lymphoma. Each CDR3 is given with its conserved first and last residue. The D gene is left open where the match is weak.

D,V,CDR3
-,TRBV11-2,CASSLDVGGSPETQYF
-,TRBV7-2,CASSLELRGNTIYF
TRBD2,TRBV6-5,CASSYNGGALDTQYF
TRBD2,TRBV28,CASSLGLAANNEQFF
TRBD1,TRBV6-5,CASSYGTGHYNEQFF
TRBD2,TRBV7-3,CASSSLAGATDTQYF
-,TRBV30,CAWNKGGGLNQPQHF
-,TRBV2,CASSVGFRGSDIQYF
-,TRBV4-1,CASSTGNTIYF
-,TRBV7-3,CASSLKGTGTTIYNEQFF
-,TRBV18,CASSPLDRSYGYTF
TRBD2,TRBV5-4,CASSGGSGGAYDTQYF
-,TRBV4-2,CASSQDLDSSYEQYF
-,TRBV9,CASSVASVPLSGANVLTF
-,TRBV7-6,CASSFTGLGEGYTF
-,TRBV6-5,CASSYSIAGPRELFF
-,TRBV4-3,CASSQGIYNEQFF
-,TRBV28,CASSSPVTEAFF
TRBD2,TRBV5-6,CASNGRGSSYEQYF
-,TRBV27,CASSSHLGLEAFF
-,TRBV19,CASSISGTPNTEAFF
-,TRBV27,CASLATYNEQFF
TRBD1,TRBV7-2,CASSSGQGAEKLFF
-,TRBV19,CASSPRQPMNTEAFF
-,TRBV7-6,CASSLEGQVDTQYF
TRBD1,TRBV9,CASSVTGGNSPLHF
TRBD2,TRBV4-3,CASSQRMGGGQTQYF
-,TRBV28,CASSFRQLSYEQYF